The following is a T cell receptor beta chain sequence with its context. The data were taken from a study of blood T cells in healthy people across ages. The second PCR ran roughly 6 to 11 cycles with a sample-barcoded 5' primer and J-beta primers. TCRdb processed the 5' RACE reads anew with MiXCR; each CDR3 protein has one entry. The table lists about 970,000 distinct CDR3 sequences, approximately 50% of them singletons, with around 21% in the top ten. Trimming took 4 bases from V and 1 from J; bases not matched to a gene: 4. The length of the CDR3 is 14 residues. From germline, CDR1 is SQVTM and CDR2 ANQGSEA.

This TCR was recovered from a woman between 55 and 75 years old in good health. The specimen was blood. The rearrangement links TRBV29-1 to TRBJ2-1, with TRBD1 matching over 7 bases. CDR3 sequence: CSVAGTESYNEQFF. CDR3 nucleotides: TGCAGCGTTGCCGGGACAGAATCCTACAATGAGCAGTTCTTC.